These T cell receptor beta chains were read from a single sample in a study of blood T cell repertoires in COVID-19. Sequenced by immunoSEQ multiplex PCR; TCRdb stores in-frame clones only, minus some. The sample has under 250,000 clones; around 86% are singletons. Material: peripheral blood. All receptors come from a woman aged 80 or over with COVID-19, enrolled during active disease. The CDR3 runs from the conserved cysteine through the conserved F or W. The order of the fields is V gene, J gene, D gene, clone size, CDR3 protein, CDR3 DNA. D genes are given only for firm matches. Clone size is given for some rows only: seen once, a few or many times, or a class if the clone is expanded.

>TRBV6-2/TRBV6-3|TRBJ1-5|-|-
CASSYSFQVDNQPQHF
TGTGCCAGCAGTTACTCGTTTCAGGTTGACAATCAGCCCCAGCATTTT
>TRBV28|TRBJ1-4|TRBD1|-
CASRPPGQGKKLFF
TGTGCCAGCAGGCCTCCGGGACAGGGTAAAAAACTGTTTTTT
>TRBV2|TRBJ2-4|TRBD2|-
CASSSSGGATKNIQYF
TGTGCCAGCAGTTCTAGCGGGGGGGCGACCAAAAACATTCAGTACTTC
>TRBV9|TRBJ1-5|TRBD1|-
CASSVGGQDSNQPQHF
TGTGCCAGCAGCGTAGGGGGACAGGATAGCAATCAGCCCCAGCATTTT
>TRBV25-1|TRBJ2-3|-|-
CASSELADHTDTQYF
TGTGCCAGCAGTGAATTGGCAGATCACACAGATACGCAGTATTTT
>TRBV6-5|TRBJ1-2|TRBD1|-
CASSNGQGASYGYTF
TGTGCCAGCAGCAATGGACAGGGGGCGTCCTATGGCTACACCTTC
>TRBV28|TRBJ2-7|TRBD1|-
CASRPLGQGTYEQYF
TGTGCCAGCAGGCCTCTGGGACAGGGCACCTACGAGCAGTACTTC
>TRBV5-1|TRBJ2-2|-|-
CASKGGLFTGELFF
TGCGCCAGCAAGGGGGGGCTCTTCACCGGGGAGCTGTTTTTT
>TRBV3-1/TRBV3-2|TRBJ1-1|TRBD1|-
CASSDTQGAATEAFF
TGTGCCAGCAGCGACACACAGGGGGCGGCCACTGAAGCTTTCTTT
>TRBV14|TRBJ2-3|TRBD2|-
CASGLSGGPGDTQYF
TGTGCCAGCGGATTGAGCGGGGGGCCCGGGGATACGCAGTATTTT
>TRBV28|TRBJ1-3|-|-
CASSFGGVTSGNTIYF
TGTGCCAGCAGTTTTGGGGGGGTCACCTCTGGAAACACCATATATTTT
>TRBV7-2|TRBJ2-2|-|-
CASSLNLGGETGELFF
TGTGCCAGCAGCTTAAATCTAGGGGGGGAGACCGGGGAGCTGTTTTTT
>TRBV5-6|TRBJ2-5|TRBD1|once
CASSPGQGARETQYF
TGTGCCAGCAGCCCTGGACAGGGGGCTAGAGAGACCCAGTACTTC
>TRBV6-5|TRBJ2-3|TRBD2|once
CASRGLGGSTDTQYF
TGTGCCAGTAGAGGATTGGGGGGGAGCACAGATACGCAGTATTTT
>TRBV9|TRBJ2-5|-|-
CASSVGGQETQYF
TGTGCCAGCAGCGTAGGCGGGCAAGAGACCCAGTACTTC
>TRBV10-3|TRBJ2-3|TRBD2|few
CAISETSGATDTQYF
TGTGCCATCAGTGAGACTAGCGGGGCTACAGATACGCAGTATTTT
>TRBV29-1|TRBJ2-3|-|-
CSVERDPGRNIMDTQYF
TGCAGCGTTGAACGAGATCCAGGGAGGAATATAATGGATACGCAGTATTTT
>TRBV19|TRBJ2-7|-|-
CASSIGQGVEQYF
TGTGCCAGTAGTATCGGGCAGGGCGTTGAGCAGTACTTC
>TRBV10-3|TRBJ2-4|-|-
CAISEIGHIKAKNIQYF
TGTGCCATCAGTGAAATAGGACACATAAAAGCCAAAAACATTCAGTACTTC
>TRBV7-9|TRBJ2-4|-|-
CASGHPTGFKNIQYF
TGTGCCAGCGGCCATCCCACAGGTTTTAAAAACATTCAGTACTTC
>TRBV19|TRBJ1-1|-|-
CASSTPQQPQAFF
TGTGCCAGTAGCACCCCACAGCAACCCCAAGCTTTCTTT
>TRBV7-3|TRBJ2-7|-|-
CASSLRDTYEQYF
TGTGCCAGCAGCTTAAGGGACACCTACGAGCAGTACTTC
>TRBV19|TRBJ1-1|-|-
CASSIEVLGRGGTEAFF
TGTGCCAGTAGTATAGAAGTATTGGGGCGAGGGGGCACTGAAGCTTTCTTT
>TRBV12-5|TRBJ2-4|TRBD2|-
CARRSGGGLAKNIQYF
TGTGCTAGGAGATCCGGCGGGGGGCTAGCCAAAAACATTCAGTACTTC
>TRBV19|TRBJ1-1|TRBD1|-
CARSDRESTEAFF
TGTGCCAGATCGGACAGGGAGAGCACTGAAGCTTTCTTT
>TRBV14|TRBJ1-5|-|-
CASSGQFYSNQPQHF
TGTGCCAGCAGCGGACAGTTTTATAGCAATCAGCCCCAGCATTTT
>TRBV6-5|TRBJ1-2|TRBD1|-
CASSRDRDYGYTF
TGTGCCAGCAGCCGCGACAGGGACTATGGCTACACCTTC
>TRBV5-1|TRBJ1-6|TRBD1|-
CASSAGQASVTLHF
TGCGCCAGCAGCGCGGGACAGGCTAGTGTAACCCTCCACTTT
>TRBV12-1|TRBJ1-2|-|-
CASSFASVSYGYTF
TGTGCCAGCAGCTTTGCCAGTGTATCCTATGGCTACACCTTC
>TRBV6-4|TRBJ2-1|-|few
CASSDSWGPYNEQFF
TGTGCCAGCAGTGACTCGTGGGGCCCCTACAATGAGCAGTTCTTC
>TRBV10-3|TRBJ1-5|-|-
CAISEGTTQPQHF
TGTGCCATCAGTGAGGGTACAACTCAGCCCCAGCATTTT
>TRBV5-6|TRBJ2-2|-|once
CASSLEWRASGELFF
TGTGCCAGCAGCTTGGAGTGGAGGGCTTCAGGGGAGCTGTTTTTT
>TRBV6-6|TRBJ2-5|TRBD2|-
CASSLFSPGLAGGPQETQYF
TGTGCCAGCAGTCTATTCAGTCCGGGACTAGCGGGGGGACCCCAAGAGACCCAGTACTTC
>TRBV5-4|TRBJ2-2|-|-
CASTPSNTGELFF
TGTGCCAGCACCCCCTCGAACACCGGGGAGCTGTTTTTT
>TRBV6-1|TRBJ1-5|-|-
CASSEVGTNNQPQHF
TGTGCCAGCAGTGAAGTGGGCACAAACAATCAGCCCCAGCATTTT
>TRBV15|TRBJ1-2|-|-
CATSRGTDDNYGYTF
TGTGCCACCAGCAGAGGAACAGATGATAACTATGGCTACACCTTC
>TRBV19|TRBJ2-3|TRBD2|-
CASRLAGPTDTQYF
TGTGCCAGTAGGTTAGCGGGCCCCACAGATACGCAGTATTTT
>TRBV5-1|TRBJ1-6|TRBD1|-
CASSSGTGNSPLHF
TGCGCCAGCAGTTCCGGGACAGGGAATTCACCCCTCCACTTT